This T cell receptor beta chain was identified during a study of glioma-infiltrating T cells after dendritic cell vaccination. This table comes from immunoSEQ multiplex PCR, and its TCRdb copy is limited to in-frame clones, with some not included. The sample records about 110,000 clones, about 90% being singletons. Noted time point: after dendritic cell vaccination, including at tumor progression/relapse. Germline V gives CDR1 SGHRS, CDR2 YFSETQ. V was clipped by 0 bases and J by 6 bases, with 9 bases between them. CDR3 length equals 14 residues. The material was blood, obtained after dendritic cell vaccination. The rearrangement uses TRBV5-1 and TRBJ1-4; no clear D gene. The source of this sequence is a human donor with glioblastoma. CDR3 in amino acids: CASSLAGGDEKLFF. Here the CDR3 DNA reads TGCGCCAGCAGCTTGGCCGGCGGGGATGAAAAACTGTTTTTT.